These 32 T cell receptor beta chains share one sample of origin, sequenced in a study of blood T cell repertoires in COVID-19. Produced via immunoSEQ multiplex PCR; TCRdb's table is partial and in-frame only. The sample has over 90,000 clones, around 90% seen once. The sequencing input was peripheral blood. The receptor source for this set is a woman between 45 and 65 years old with COVID-19, enrolled during active disease.

The chain couples TRBV6-5 to TRBJ2-1; D gene unclear. Trimming stripped 2 bases from V and 8 bases from J, with 16 bases between. The CDR3 runs 15 residues. Germline V lookup: CDR1 MNHEY, CDR2 SVGAGI. DNA for the CDR3: TGTGCCAGCAGTTACCGTGGCTCGCCCGACTATGAGCAGTTCTTC. Protein: CASSYRGSPDYEQFF.

The CDR3 region is CASSVVGDRVSTDTQYF. CDR3 sequence (DNA): TGTGCCAGCAGCGTAGTAGGGGACAGGGTCAGCACAGATACGCAGTATTTT. The chain has TRBV9 and TRBJ2-3, with 9 bases lining up with TRBD1. The CDR3 extends over 17 amino acids. Germline V gene sequence: CDR1 SGDLS, CDR2 YYNGEE. Trimming at V came to 0 bases and at J to 0 bases, leaving 5 bases not matched to a gene. Full variable domain (outside the CDR3, taken from reference TRBV9 and TRBJ2-3): DSGVTQTPKHLITATGQRVTLRCSPRSGDLSVYWYQQSLDQGLQFLIQYYNGEERAKGNILERFSAQQFPDLHSELNLSSLELGDSALYFCASSVVGDRVSTDTQYFGPGTRLTVL.

V is TRBV11-2 and J is TRBJ2-3; 7 bases fit TRBD1. J gave up 2 bases and V 0 bases, and 5 bases lay outside the gene matches. The germline gives CDR1 SGHAT, CDR2 FQNNGV. This CDR3 has 16 residues. The CDR3 spells CASSLDRQGLTDTQYF. The CDR3, as DNA: TGTGCCAGCAGCTTAGATCGACAGGGTCTCACAGATACGCAGTATTTT.

The chain uses TRBV7-2 and TRBJ1-5; D is unresolved. The CDR3 is made up of 12 amino acids. Germline assignment: CDR1 SGHTA and CDR2 FQGNSA. V was clipped by 5 bases and J by 7 bases, with 9 bases between them. CDR3 residues: CASSREGQPQHF. As DNA, the CDR3 is TGTGCCAGCAGCCGGGAGGGCCAGCCCCAGCATTTT.

The CDR3 nucleotides are TGTGCCAGCAGCGCGAGGGGGTCAAGGGCGGAAGAGACCCAGTACTTC. This translates into CASSARGSRAEETQYF. The chain has TRBV11-3 and TRBJ2-5; a weak D match, TRBD1 (6 bases). The CDR3 is 16 residues long. The germline V gene has CDR1 SGHNT and CDR2 YENEEA. The V end lost 5 bases, the J end lost 3 bases, and 19 bases lay between the germline ends.

This clone was picked up one time. The chain has TRBV10-3 and TRBJ2-1; 9 bases match TRBD1. The germline gives CDR1 ENHRY, CDR2 SYGVKD. V gave up 1 base and J gave up 2 bases; unmatched junction bases: 6. This CDR3 is built from 17 residues. The CDR3 here is CAISEYPGQGPYNEQFF. In nucleotides, the CDR3 is TGTGCCATCAGTGAGTACCCGGGACAGGGCCCCTACAATGAGCAGTTCTTC.

The chain uses TRBV4-1 and TRBJ2-7, with D possibly being TRBD2 (7 bases). V was shortened by 1 base and J by 2 bases, with 15 bases between the two germline ends. There are 16 residues in the CDR3. Germline CDR1 is MGHRA and CDR2 is YSYEKL. CDR3: CASSQVFGGPAYEQYF. The CDR3 DNA reads TGCGCCAGCAGCCAAGTTTTCGGGGGGCCAGCCTACGAGCAGTACTTC.

This clone was recorded only once. This chain joins TRBV4-1 and TRBJ2-7; 9 bases are a match to TRBD1. The CDR3 has 15 amino acids. Losses at the gene ends were 2 bases for V and 5 bases for J; bases not matched to a gene: 7. Germline V gene lookup returns CDR1 MGHRA and CDR2 YSYEKL. The CDR3 DNA sequence: TGCGCCAGCAGCCAACCCACGGACAGGGGTCACGAGCAGTACTTC. Translation: CASSQPTDRGHEQYF.

The DNA of the CDR3 is TGTGCCACCAGTTCTACAGGGAATCAGCCCCAGCATTTT. Its protein is CATSSTGNQPQHF. This sequence joins TRBV15 and TRBJ1-5; TRBD1 might be the D (6 bases). V was cut by 6 bases and J by 4 bases, with 10 bases left in between. Germline V gives CDR1 LNHNV, CDR2 YYDKDF (reference sequence). This CDR3 is built from 13 residues.

V and J are TRBV7-9 and TRBJ1-2; 8 bases are a match to TRBD1. The CDR3 covers 15 residues. CDR1 is SEHNR, CDR2 FQNEAQ, per germline (reference sequence). After removal of 5 bases from V and 5 bases from J, the junction contained 10 bases not matched to a gene. The CDR3 DNA sequence: TGTGCCAGCAGCCTCCCAGGGGGCGCTGGGTATGGCTACACCTTC. It yields the protein CASSLPGGAGYGYTF.

The chain has TRBV5-1 and TRBJ2-7; possible D gene TRBD2, 6 bases. Germline CDR1 is SGHRS and CDR2 is YFSETQ. The length of the CDR3 is 14 residues. Trimming left V 3 bases short and J 0 bases short, with 10 bases between. The CDR3 bases are TGCGCCAGCAGCTGGGAGGACTTCTCCTACGAGCAGTACTTC. It codes for CASSWEDFSYEQYF.

This chain links TRBV7-9 with TRBJ1-3; possible D gene TRBD1, 6 bases. This CDR3 comprises 15 residues. The germline CDR1 and CDR2 sequences are SEHNR and FQNEAQ (reference sequence). Trimming cost V 5 bases and J 2 bases, with 13 bases left between them. The CDR3 DNA sequence: TGTGCCAGCAGCGTCCCAGGGGTCACTGGAAACACCATATATTTT. This codes for CASSVPGVTGNTIYF.

The CDR3 here is CASSYAEQPQHF. The CDR3 nucleotides read TGTGCCAGCAGTTACGCGGAACAGCCCCAGCATTTT. The genes are TRBV2 and TRBJ1-5; D uncertain. Trimming shortened V by 5 bases and J by 7 bases, and 9 bases separated the two germline ends. The germline V gene encodes CDR1 SNHLY and CDR2 FYNNEI. The CDR3 is 12 residues long.

J is TRBJ1-5 and V is TRBV13, with 8 bases that match TRBD1. Trimming took 0 bases from V and 5 from J; bases not matched to a gene: 6. The germline gives CDR1 PRHDT, CDR2 FYEKMQ (reference sequence). This CDR3 has 16 residues. The CDR3 here is CASSLGPRGRHQPQHF. CDR3 sequence (DNA): TGTGCCAGCAGCTTAGGGCCCAGGGGGCGCCATCAGCCCCAGCATTTT.

The gene calls are TRBV21-1 and TRBJ1-1; the table names TRBD1, a call not compared with the DNA. TRBV21-1 is reported as a pseudogene. The CDR3 is 16 amino acids. CDR3 sequence (DNA): TGTGCCAGCGAAGAGTGGGACAGGGGGGGGAACACTGAAGCTTTCTTT. The encoded protein is CASEEWDRGGNTEAFF.

With regard to this clone: Other nucleotide sequences in the sample specify the same CDR3. The rearrangement uses TRBV5-1 and TRBJ2-7; TRBD2 matches at 7 bases. The CDR3 contains 15 residues. CDR1 is SGHRS and CDR2 is YFSETQ in the germline V gene. V lost 4 bases, J lost 3 bases, and 10 bases stayed unmatched. The CDR3 region has the DNA TGCGCCAGCAGCCCCGGGGGGACGGGGAACTACGAGCAGTACTTC. This codes for CASSPGGTGNYEQYF.

The J gene is TRBJ1-2, the V gene TRBV6-6, with 9 positions matching TRBD1. V lost 6 bases, J lost 6 bases, and 5 bases stayed unmatched. This CDR3 is 13 amino acids long. The germline gives CDR1 MNHNY, CDR2 SVGAGI (reference sequence). The CDR3 loop is CASRNTGGNGYTF. The CDR3 DNA reads as TGTGCCAGCAGAAATACAGGGGGCAATGGCTACACCTTC.

In this sample, this clone turned up a few times. The chain couples TRBV28 to TRBJ1-2; TRBD1 is a possible D gene (6 bases). Trimming pared 5 bases from V and 0 bases from J, leaving 16 bases between. Germline V CDR1 and CDR2: MDHEN, SYDVKM. This CDR3 is 16 amino acids long. The CDR3 reads CASSGTGSAANYGYTF. The DNA of the CDR3 is TGTGCCAGCAGTGGAACAGGGTCAGCGGCTAACTATGGCTACACCTTC.

The J gene is TRBJ1-6, the V gene TRBV6-5, with D hard to call. The CDR3 loop spans 13 amino acids. Germline CDR1 and CDR2: MNHEY and SVGAGI. Trimming stripped 7 bases from V and 9 bases from J, with 13 bases between. The CDR3 loop reads CASNREEGSPLHF. The CDR3, as DNA: TGTGCCAGCAATAGGGAAGAGGGTTCACCCCTCCACTTT.

This chain joins TRBV9 and TRBJ2-2; 10 nucleotides line up with TRBD2. This CDR3 is built from 16 residues. Germline loops: CDR1 SGDLS, CDR2 YYNGEE. The trim removed 2 bases at V and 1 base at J, leaving 2 bases unmatched. CDR3 bases: TGTGCCAGCAGCGTTGTAGCGGGGGGGAACACCGGGGAGCTGTTTTTT. This sequence encodes CASSVVAGGNTGELFF.

The rearrangement links TRBV6-5 to TRBJ2-1; a possible D gene is TRBD1 (5 bases). V was trimmed by 0 bases and J by 6 bases, leaving 12 bases between them. Germline values: CDR1 MNHEY, CDR2 SVGAGI. The CDR3 is made up of 15 amino acids. Written as DNA, the CDR3 is TGTGCCAGCAGTTACTCTGGGCAGGGCCCCAATGAGCAGTTCTTC. Its protein product is CASSYSGQGPNEQFF.

This rearrangement joins TRBV30 to TRBJ2-1; 7 bases are shared with TRBD1. The trim removed 6 bases at V and 2 bases at J, leaving 4 bases unmatched. The CDR3 has 13 amino acids. Germline-derived CDR1 and CDR2 are GTSNPN and SVGIG (reference sequence). The CDR3, as DNA: TGTGCCTGTAACAGGGGAACCTACAATGAGCAGTTCTTC. Residues: CACNRGTYNEQFF.

The chain is built from TRBV3-1 (or the pseudogene TRBV3-2) and TRBJ2-1; D is perhaps TRBD2 (5 bases). The V end was cut by 0 bases, the J end by 0 bases, with 12 bases between. There are 17 residues in the CDR3. Germline assignment: CDR1 LGHDT and CDR2 YNNKEL (reference sequence). CDR3 sequence: CASSQEDFSGSYNEQFF. As DNA, the CDR3 is TGTGCCAGCAGCCAAGAGGACTTCTCTGGCTCCTACAATGAGCAGTTCTTC.

This chain uses TRBV6-4 with TRBJ1-3, with 10 bases aligning to TRBD1. There are 17 residues in the CDR3. The junction had 11 bases not matched to a gene; V was cut back by 5 bases and J by 4 bases. Germline loops: CDR1 MRHNA, CDR2 SNTAGT. The CDR3 loop is CASSKPTGGSSGNTIYF. The DNA of the CDR3 is TGTGCCAGCAGTAAACCGACAGGGGGCTCTTCAGGAAACACCATATATTTT.

The chain combines TRBV5-1 with TRBJ1-2; no clear D. V was clipped by 7 bases and J by 5 bases, with 15 bases between them. The CDR3 extends over 13 amino acids. The germline CDR1 and CDR2 sequences are SGHRS and YFSETQ. The CDR3 DNA reads TGCGCCAGCCCGTGGGCAGGCCCATATGGCTACACCTTC. Protein sequence: CASPWAGPYGYTF.

The chain is built from TRBV6-5 and TRBJ1-5; D not certain. Per germline, CDR1 MNHEY and CDR2 SVGAGI. The CDR3 loop spans 13 amino acids. V was clipped by 6 bases and J by 6 bases, with 12 bases between them. CDR3 residues: CASSHGRGQPQHF. CDR3 DNA: TGTGCCAGCAGCCACGGGCGGGGTCAGCCCCAGCATTTT.

The CDR3 nucleotides are TGCAGCGTTGAATCGGAGCTGAATTCACCCCTCCACTTT. Residues: CSVESELNSPLHF. The chain has TRBV29-1 and TRBJ1-6; D call uncertain. This CDR3 is built from 13 residues. V dropped 2 bases and J dropped 7 bases, with 9 bases sitting between them. Per germline, CDR1 SQVTM and CDR2 ANQGSEA.

V usage is TRBV29-1 and J usage is TRBJ2-2, with D maybe TRBD1 (6 bases). In germline, CDR1 is SQVTM, CDR2 ANQGSEA. Trimming took 6 bases from V and 5 from J, leaving 13 bases between them. CDR3 length: 13 residues. As DNA, the CDR3 is TGCAGCGTCGATACAGGGTTTACCGGGGAGCTGTTTTTT. It is translated as CSVDTGFTGELFF.

Only one count was recorded for this clone. This rearrangement joins TRBV19 to TRBJ2-7; 10 bases map to TRBD1. CDR3 length: 14 amino acids. The V gene's germline CDR1 is LNHDA and CDR2 SQIVND (reference sequence). With 7 bases clipped from V and 2 bases from J, the junction kept 5 bases outside the gene matches. DNA of the CDR3: TGTGCCAGTACCCGGACAGGGGGGACCTACGAGCAGTACTTC. Translating it yields CASTRTGGTYEQYF.

The chain has TRBV5-4 and TRBJ2-3; maybe TRBD2 (6 bases). This CDR3 contains 17 residues. V lost 0 bases, J lost 1 base, and 15 bases lay in between. The germline V gene encodes CDR1 SGHNT and CDR2 YYREEE (reference sequence). The CDR3 loop reads CASSLGKFWGGTDTQYF. DNA of the CDR3: TGTGCCAGCAGCTTGGGGAAGTTCTGGGGGGGCACAGATACGCAGTATTTT.

The chain uses TRBV4-2 and TRBJ2-2; 7 nucleotides match TRBD1. The ends lost 3 bases at V and 7 bases at J; junction bases unmatched: 8. The CDR3 runs 15 residues. The germline V gene has CDR1 LGHNA and CDR2 YNFKEQ. The DNA for the CDR3 is TGTGCCAGCAGCCACCCAGGACAGGTGGGCGGGGAGCTGTTTTTT. Its translation is CASSHPGQVGGELFF.

The chain employs TRBV28 and TRBJ1-2; 9 nucleotides line up with TRBD1. The V gene end was trimmed by 8 bases and the J gene end by 8 bases; junction bases not matched to a gene: 9. The germline gives CDR1 MDHEN, CDR2 SYDVKM. The CDR3 covers 13 residues. CDR3 sequence reads: CASQGQGTRGYTF. The CDR3 DNA reads as TGTGCCAGCCAGGGACAGGGAACTCGGGGCTACACCTTC.